This T cell receptor beta chain was observed in a study of identical twins. Donors uniformly comprised healthy Caucasians. TCRdb analysed the 5' RACE reads with MiXCR anew, one entry per CDR3 protein. The data hold roughly 1,500,000 distinct CDR3 sequences, with under 35% observed a single time. This clonotype was recorded at least ten times. Its antigen is not identified. General study findings and limits: Out-of-frame alpha sequences that twins shared showed excess low generation probability. In beta out-of-frame sequences, the excess sharing between twins was weaker.

The germline gives CDR1 SQVTM, CDR2 ANQGSEA. Trimming removed 4 bases at V and 0 bases at J, with 9 bases between. This CDR3 has 13 residues. This sequence joins TRBV29-1 and TRBJ1-1; D is unclear. The clonotype originates from a newborn girl in good health. The material sequenced was cord blood. CDR3 sequence: CSVVSVLNTEAFF. CDR3 coding DNA: TGCAGCGTTGTTTCCGTCTTGAACACTGAAGCTTTCTTT.